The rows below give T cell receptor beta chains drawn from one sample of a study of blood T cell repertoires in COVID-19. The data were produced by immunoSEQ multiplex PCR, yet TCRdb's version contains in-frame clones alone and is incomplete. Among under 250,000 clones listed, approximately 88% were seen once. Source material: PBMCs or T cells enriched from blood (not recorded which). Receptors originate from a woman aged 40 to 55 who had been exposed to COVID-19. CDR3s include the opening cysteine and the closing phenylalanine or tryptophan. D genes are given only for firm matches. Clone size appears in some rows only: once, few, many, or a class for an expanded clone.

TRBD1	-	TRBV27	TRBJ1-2	TGTGCCAGCAGTTCCGACCGACAGGGAGTCTATGGCTACACCTTC	CASSSDRQGVYGYTF
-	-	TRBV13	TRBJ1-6	TGTGCCAGCAGACCCACAGGGTCGCATAATTCACCCCTCCACTTT	CASRPTGSHNSPLHF
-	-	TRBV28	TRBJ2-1	TGTGCCAGCACCCTTTACAATGAGCAGTTCTTC	CASTLYNEQFF
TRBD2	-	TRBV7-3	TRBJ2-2	TGTGCCAGCAGCCCCCCGGGACTAAACACCGGGGAGCTGTTTTTT	CASSPPGLNTGELFF
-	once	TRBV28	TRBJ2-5	TGTGCCAGCAGTTCGGGTGGCCTGGTTGGCCAGTACTTC	CASSSGGLVGQYF
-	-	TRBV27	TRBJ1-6	TGTGCCAGCAGTTTAAGCCGGGTGCTGGCCTATAATTCACCCCTCCACTTT	CASSLSRVLAYNSPLHF
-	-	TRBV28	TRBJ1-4	TGTGCCAGCAGTCCGCCGGGACTCCACTCCCCGTTTTTT	CASSPPGLHSPFF
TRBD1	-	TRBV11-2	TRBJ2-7	TGTGCCAGCAGCTCCCGGACAGGGCTCAGCTACGAGCAGTACTTC	CASSSRTGLSYEQYF
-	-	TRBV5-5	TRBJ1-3	TGTGCCAGCAGGTTGCCGGGGGGGAACACCATATATTTT	CASRLPGGNTIYF
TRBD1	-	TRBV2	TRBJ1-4	TGTGCCAGCAGGGTGGACAGGAATGAAAAACTGTTTTTT	CASRVDRNEKLFF
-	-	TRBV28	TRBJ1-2	TGTGCCAGCAGTTCAGGGAGGGGCTACACCTTC	CASSSGRGYTF
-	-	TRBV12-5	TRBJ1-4	TGTGCTAGTGCCAAGCTTGGGAAAGGGGATTTCGGGGAAAAACTGTTTTTT	CASAKLGKGDFGEKLFF
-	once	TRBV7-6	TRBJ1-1	TGTGCCAGCAGCCCCCGGGTCCTTTCTGAAGCTTTCTTT	CASSPRVLSEAFF
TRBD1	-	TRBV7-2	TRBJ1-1	TGTGCCAGCAGCTCGTCCCGGGACAGGGGCACTGAAGCTTTCTTT	CASSSSRDRGTEAFF
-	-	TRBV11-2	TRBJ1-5	TGTGCCAGCAGCTGGGGGGGCAATCAGCCCCAGCATTTT	CASSWGGNQPQHF
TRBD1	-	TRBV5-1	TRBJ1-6	TGCGCCAGCAGCACCGACAGGGTCTATAATTCACCCCTCCACTTT	CASSTDRVYNSPLHF
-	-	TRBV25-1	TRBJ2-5	TGTGCCAGCAGTGAGGAATCAGGGCTAGAGACCCAGTACTTC	CASSEESGLETQYF
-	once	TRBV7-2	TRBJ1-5	TGTGCCAGCAGCTTATCGGGTTCTGGCAATCAGCCCCAGCATTTT	CASSLSGSGNQPQHF
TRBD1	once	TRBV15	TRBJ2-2	TGTGCCACCAGTCCCCGAGGACAGGGTGGGACCGGGGAGCTGTTTTTT	CATSPRGQGGTGELFF
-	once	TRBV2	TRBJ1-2	TGTGCCAGCAGTGTAGGGGACACCGATGGCTACACCTTC	CASSVGDTDGYTF
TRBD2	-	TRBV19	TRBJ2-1	TGTGCCAGTAGTATCTCGACTAGCCAATCCTACAATGAGCAGTTCTTC	CASSISTSQSYNEQFF
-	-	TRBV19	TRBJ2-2	TGTGCCAGTAGCCTGACAGGGAACACCGGGGAGCTGTTTTTT	CASSLTGNTGELFF
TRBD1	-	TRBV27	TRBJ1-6	TGTGCCAGCAGTAGGGGGACAGGGATTAATTCACCCCTCCACTTT	CASSRGTGINSPLHF
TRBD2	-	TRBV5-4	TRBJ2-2	TGTGCCAGCAGCCTCCTCGGGGGGGCGAACACCGGGGAGCTGTTTTTT	CASSLLGGANTGELFF
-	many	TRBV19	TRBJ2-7	TGTGCCATGTTCTCCGTTCGCGAGCAGTACTTC	CAMFSVREQYF
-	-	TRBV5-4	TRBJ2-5	TGTGCCAGCAGCCCAGAACAGGGTAGGAGGCAGACCCAGTACTTC	CASSPEQGRRQTQYF
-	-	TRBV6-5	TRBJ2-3	TGTGCCAGCAGCGGGTCCTTAAGCACAGATACGCAGTATTTT	CASSGSLSTDTQYF
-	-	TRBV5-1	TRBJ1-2	TGTGCCAGCAGCCCCGGACAGTCAGATGGCTACACCTTC	CASSPGQSDGYTF
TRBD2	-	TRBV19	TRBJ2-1	TGTGCCAGTAGAACAGGGGTGGTAGTAGCGGGAGGGAATGAGCAGTTCTTC	CASRTGVVVAGGNEQFF
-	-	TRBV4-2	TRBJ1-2	TGTGCCAGCAGCCCAGGCTATGGCTACACCTTC	CASSPGYGYTF
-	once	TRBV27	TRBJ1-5	TGTGCCAGCAGTTTAAACAGGGTGGCCAATCAGCCCCAGCATTTT	CASSLNRVANQPQHF
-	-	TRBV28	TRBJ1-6	TGTGCCAGCAGACCCTCGGGGGTATATAATTCACCCCTCCACTTT	CASRPSGVYNSPLHF
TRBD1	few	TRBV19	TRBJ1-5	TGTGCCAGTAGGGGACAGGGCAGATCTCAGCCCCAGCATTTT	CASRGQGRSQPQHF
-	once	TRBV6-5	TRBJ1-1	TGTGCCAGCAGTTACTCGATACGAGGCACTGAAGCTTTCTTT	CASSYSIRGTEAFF
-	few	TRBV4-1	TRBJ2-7	TGCGCCAGCAGCCACCCAGGGCAGGGTACCTACGAGCAGTACTTC	CASSHPGQGTYEQYF
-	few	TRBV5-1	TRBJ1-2	TGCGCCAGCAGCTCCCTCTTGGACAGCTACGGCTACACCTTC	CASSSLLDSYGYTF
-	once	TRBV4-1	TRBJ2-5	TGCGCCAGCAGCCAAGAGCCTGGAGTCCAAGAGACCCAGTACTTC	CASSQEPGVQETQYF
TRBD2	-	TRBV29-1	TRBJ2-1	TGCAGCGTTGACCGGGGGGGACGTTACAATGAGCAGTTCTTC	CSVDRGGRYNEQFF
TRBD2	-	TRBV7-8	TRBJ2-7	TGTGCCAGCAGCTTAGCGTGGGGGGGAGTCTACGAGCAGTACTTC	CASSLAWGGVYEQYF
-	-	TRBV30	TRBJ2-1	TGTGCCTGGAGTCCCGGCTACAATGAGCAGTTCTTC	CAWSPGYNEQFF
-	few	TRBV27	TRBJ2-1	TGTGCCAGCAGTTCTCAGTTCGCGGGGAAAGTTAGCTCCTACAATGAGCAGTTCTTC	CASSSQFAGKVSSYNEQFF
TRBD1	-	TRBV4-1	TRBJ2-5	TGCGCCAGCAGCCATCTAGGACAGGGGTTGGAGACCCAGTACTTC	CASSHLGQGLETQYF
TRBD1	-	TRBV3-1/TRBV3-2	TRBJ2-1	TGTGCCAGCAGCCGACAACAGGGGACACACAATGAGCAGTTCTTC	CASSRQQGTHNEQFF
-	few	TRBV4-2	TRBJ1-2	TGTGCCAGCAGCCAAGATAGTCCTCGCTATGGCTACACCTTC	CASSQDSPRYGYTF
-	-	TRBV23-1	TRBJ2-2	TGCGCCAGCAGTTATCCCCAAGGGGTGAACACCGGGGAGCTGTTTTTT	CASSYPQGVNTGELFF
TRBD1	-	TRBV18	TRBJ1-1	TGTGCCAGCTCACCACCACGGACAGGGGAGGGTGAAGCTTTCTTT	CASSPPRTGEGEAFF
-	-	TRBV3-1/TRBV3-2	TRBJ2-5	TGTGCCAGCAGCCAAGATACAGGCCCAAGGACCCAGTACTTC	CASSQDTGPRTQYF
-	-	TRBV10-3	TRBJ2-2	TGTGCCATCAGTGGGGGGGACGGGGAGCTGTTTTTT	CAISGGDGELFF
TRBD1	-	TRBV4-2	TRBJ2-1	TGTGCCAGCAGCCCGAGTGGACAGGGCTACAATGAGCAGTTCTTC	CASSPSGQGYNEQFF
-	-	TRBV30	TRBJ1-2	TGTGCCTGGCTCAGGGGTGTTGGGACCTATGGCTACACCTTC	CAWLRGVGTYGYTF
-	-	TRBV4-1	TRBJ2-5	TGCGCCAGCAGCCCCCACGGGGCGGGGGCGTACCAAGAGACCCAGTACTTC	CASSPHGAGAYQETQYF
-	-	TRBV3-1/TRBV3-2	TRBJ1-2	TGTGCCAGCAGCCAGCCGGGGGGCGGGTCGACCTTC	CASSQPGGGSTF
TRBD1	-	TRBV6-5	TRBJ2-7	TGTGCCAGCAGCACAGTGCAGGGGGCCTCCTACGAGCAGTACTTC	CASSTVQGASYEQYF
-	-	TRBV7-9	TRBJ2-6	TGTGCCAGCAGCTCCCTGGGAGGACGCTCTGGGGCCAACGTCCTGACTTTC	CASSSLGGRSGANVLTF
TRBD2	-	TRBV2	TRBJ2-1	TGTGCCAGCAAACGGGACTACTCAAGCTCCTACAATGAGCAGTTCTTC	CASKRDYSSSYNEQFF
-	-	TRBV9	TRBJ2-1	TGTGCCAGCAGCAATTCAGGACAGCTCCACAATGAGCAGTTCTTC	CASSNSGQLHNEQFF
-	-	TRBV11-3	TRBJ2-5	TGTGCCAGCAGCTCCCGGTCGACCCAGTACTTC	CASSSRSTQYF
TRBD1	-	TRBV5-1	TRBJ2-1	TGCGCCAGCAGCTTACCCGGGACAGTAAGGGATGAGCAGTTCTTC	CASSLPGTVRDEQFF